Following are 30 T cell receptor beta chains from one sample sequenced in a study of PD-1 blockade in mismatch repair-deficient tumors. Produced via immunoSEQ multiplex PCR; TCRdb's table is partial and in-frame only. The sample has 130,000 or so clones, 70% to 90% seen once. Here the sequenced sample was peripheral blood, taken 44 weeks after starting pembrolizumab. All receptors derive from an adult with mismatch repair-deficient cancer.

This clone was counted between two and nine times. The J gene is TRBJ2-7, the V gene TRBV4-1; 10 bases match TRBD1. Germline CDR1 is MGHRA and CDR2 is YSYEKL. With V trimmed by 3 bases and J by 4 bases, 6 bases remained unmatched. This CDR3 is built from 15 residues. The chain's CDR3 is CASSHSGQGVYEQYF. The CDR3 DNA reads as TGCGCCAGCAGCCACTCCGGACAGGGGGTGTACGAGCAGTACTTC.

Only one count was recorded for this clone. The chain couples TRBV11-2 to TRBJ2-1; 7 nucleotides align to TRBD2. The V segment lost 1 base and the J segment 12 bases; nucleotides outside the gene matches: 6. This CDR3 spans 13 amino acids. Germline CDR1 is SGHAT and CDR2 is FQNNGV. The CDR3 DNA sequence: TGTGCCAGCAGCTTAGTAGCGGGCGACAGGCAGTTCTTC. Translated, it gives CASSLVAGDRQFF. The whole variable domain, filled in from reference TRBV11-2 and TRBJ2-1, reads EAGVAQSPRYKIIEKRQSVAFWCNPISGHATLYWYQQILGQGPKLLIQFQNNGVVDDSQLPKDRFSAERLKGVDSTLKIQPAKLEDSAVYLCASSLVAGDRQFFGPGTRLTVL.

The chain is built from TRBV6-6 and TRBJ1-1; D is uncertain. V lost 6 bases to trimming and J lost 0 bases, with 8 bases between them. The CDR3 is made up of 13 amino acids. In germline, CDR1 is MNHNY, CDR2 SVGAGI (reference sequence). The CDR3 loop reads CASSKDLNTEAFF. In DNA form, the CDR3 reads TGTGCCAGCAGCAAAGACCTGAACACTGAAGCTTTCTTT.

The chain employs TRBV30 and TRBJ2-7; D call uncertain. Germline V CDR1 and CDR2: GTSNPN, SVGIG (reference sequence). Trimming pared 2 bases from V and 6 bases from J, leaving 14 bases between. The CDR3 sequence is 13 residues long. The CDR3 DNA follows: TGTGCCTGGAGTCCACCTAGTGTTGCCGAGCAGTACTTC. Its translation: CAWSPPSVAEQYF.

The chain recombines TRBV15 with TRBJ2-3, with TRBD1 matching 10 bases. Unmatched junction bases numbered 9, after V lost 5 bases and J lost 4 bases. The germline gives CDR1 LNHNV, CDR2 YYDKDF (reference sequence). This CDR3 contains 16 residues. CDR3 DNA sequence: TGTGCCACCAGCGCCAGCCGGGACAGGGGTCCAGATACGCAGTATTTT. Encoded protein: CATSASRDRGPDTQYF.

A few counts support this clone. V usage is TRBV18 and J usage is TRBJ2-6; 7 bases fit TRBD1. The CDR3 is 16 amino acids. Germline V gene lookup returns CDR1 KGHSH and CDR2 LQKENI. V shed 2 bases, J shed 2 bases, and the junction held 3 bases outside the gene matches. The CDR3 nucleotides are TGTGCCAGCTCACCAAATACAGGGGCTGGGGCCAACGTCCTGACTTTC. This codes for CASSPNTGAGANVLTF.

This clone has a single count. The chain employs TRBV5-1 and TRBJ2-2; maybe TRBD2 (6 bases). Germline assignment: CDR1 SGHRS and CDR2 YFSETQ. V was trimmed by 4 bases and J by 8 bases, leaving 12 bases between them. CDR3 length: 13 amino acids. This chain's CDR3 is CASSAGSPGELFF. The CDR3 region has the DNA TGCGCCAGCAGCGCGGGATCTCCGGGGGAGCTGTTTTTT.

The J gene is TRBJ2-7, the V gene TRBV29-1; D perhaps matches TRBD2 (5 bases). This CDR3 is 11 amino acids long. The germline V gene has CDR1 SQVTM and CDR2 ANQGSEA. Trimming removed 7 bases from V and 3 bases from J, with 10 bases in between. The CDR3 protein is CSAVEVYEQYF. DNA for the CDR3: TGCAGCGCCGTGGAGGTCTACGAGCAGTACTTC.

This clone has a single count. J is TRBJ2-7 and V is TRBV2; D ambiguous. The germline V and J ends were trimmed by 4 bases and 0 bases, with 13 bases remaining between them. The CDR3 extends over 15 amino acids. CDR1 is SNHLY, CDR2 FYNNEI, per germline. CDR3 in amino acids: CASSGLTGSSYEQYF. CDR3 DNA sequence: TGTGCCAGCAGTGGTTTAACGGGCAGCTCCTACGAGCAGTACTTC.

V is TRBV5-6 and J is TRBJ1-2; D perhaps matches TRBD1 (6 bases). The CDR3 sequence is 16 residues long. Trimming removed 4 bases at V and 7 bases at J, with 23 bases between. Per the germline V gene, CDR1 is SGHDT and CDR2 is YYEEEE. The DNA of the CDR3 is TGTGCCAGCAGCCCGGCGGGCGGGGCAGGGGTTTTTGGCTACACCTTC. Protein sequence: CASSPAGGAGVFGYTF.

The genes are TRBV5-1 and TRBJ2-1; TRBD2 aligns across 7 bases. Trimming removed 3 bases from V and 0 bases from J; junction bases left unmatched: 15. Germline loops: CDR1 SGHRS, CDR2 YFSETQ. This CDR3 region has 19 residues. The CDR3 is CASSSGRFTIGSSYNEQFF. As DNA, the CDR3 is TGCGCCAGCAGCTCCGGGAGGTTCACGATTGGATCCTCCTACAATGAGCAGTTCTTC.

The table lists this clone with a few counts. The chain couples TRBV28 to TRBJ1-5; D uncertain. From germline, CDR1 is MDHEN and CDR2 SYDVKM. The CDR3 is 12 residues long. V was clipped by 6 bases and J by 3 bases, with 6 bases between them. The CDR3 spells CASSHANQPQHF. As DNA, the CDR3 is TGTGCCAGCAGCCACGCCAATCAGCCCCAGCATTTT.

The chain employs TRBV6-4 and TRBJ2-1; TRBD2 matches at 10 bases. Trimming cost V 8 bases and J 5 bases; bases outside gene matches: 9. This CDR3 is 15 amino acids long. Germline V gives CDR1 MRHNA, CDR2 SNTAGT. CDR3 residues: CASAMGTSANNEQFF. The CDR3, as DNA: TGTGCCAGCGCCATGGGGACTAGCGCTAACAATGAGCAGTTCTTC.

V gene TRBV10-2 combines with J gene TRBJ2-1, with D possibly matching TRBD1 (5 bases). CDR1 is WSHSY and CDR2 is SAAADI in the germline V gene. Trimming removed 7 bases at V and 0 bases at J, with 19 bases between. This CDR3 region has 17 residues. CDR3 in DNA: TGCGCCAGCAAAGAAATCAGGGAACCCAGCTCCTACAATGAGCAGTTCTTC. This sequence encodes CASKEIREPSSYNEQFF.

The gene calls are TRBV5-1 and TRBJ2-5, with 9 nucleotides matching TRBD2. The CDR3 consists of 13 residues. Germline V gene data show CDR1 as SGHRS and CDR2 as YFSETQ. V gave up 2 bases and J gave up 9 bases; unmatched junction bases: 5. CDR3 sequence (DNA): TGCGCCAGCAGCTTTAGCGGGAGCGAGGCCCAGTACTTC. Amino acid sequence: CASSFSGSEAQYF.

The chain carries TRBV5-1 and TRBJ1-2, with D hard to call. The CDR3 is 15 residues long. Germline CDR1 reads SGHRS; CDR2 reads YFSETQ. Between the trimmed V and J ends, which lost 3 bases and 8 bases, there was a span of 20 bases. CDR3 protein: CASSSGGRIPRGYTF. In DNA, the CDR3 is TGCGCCAGCAGCTCGGGAGGGAGAATTCCGCGGGGCTACACCTTC.

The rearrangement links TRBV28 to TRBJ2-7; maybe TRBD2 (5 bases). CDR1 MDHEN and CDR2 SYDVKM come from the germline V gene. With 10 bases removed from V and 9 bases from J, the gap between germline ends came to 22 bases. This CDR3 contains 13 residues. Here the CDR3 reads CATRSDLPSRQYF. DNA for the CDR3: TGTGCCACCAGATCGGACTTACCCTCGCGGCAGTACTTC.

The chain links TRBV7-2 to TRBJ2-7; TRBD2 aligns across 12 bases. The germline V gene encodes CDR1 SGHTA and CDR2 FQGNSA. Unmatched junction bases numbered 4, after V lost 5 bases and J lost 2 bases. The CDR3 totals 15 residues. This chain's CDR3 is CASSIGLAGTYEQYF. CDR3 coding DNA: TGTGCCAGCAGCATCGGACTAGCGGGAACCTACGAGCAGTACTTC.

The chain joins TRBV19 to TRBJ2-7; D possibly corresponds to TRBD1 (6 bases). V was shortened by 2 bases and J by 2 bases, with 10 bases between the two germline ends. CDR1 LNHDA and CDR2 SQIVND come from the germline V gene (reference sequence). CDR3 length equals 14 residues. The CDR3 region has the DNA TGTGCCAGTAGTATACAGGGGACACCCTACGAGCAGTACTTC. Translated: CASSIQGTPYEQYF.

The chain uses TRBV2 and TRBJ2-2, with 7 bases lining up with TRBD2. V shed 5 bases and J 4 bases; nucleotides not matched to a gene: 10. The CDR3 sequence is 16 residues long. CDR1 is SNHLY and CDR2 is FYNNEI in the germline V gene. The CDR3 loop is CASSFPSGEVTGELFF. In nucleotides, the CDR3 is TGTGCCAGCAGTTTTCCTAGCGGCGAGGTCACCGGGGAGCTGTTTTTT. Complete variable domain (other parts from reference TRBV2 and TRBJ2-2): EPEVTQTPSHQVTQMGQEVILRCVPISNHLYFYWYRQILGQKVEFLVSFYNNEISEKSEIFDDQFSVERPDGSNFTLKIRSTKLEDSAMYFCASSFPSGEVTGELFFGEGSRLTVL.

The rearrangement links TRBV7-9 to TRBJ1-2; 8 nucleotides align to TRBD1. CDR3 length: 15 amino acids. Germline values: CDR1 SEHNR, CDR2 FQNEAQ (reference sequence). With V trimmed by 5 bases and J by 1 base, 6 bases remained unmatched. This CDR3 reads CASSPGGSLNYGYTF. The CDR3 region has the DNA TGTGCCAGCAGCCCAGGGGGCAGCCTTAACTATGGCTACACCTTC. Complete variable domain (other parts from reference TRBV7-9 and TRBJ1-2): DTGVSQNPRHKITKRGQNVTFRCDPISEHNRLYWYRQTLGQGPEFLTYFQNEAQLEKSRLLSDRFSAERPKGSFSTLEIQRTEQGDSAMYLCASSPGGSLNYGYTFGSGTRLTVV.

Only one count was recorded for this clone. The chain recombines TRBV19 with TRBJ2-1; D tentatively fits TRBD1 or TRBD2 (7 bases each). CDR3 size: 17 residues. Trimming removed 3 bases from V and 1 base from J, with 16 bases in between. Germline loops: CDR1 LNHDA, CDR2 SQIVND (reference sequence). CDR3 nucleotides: TGTGCCAGTAGTATGGGGGGGGGACAGCCGTCCTACAATGAGCAGTTCTTC. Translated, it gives CASSMGGGQPSYNEQFF.

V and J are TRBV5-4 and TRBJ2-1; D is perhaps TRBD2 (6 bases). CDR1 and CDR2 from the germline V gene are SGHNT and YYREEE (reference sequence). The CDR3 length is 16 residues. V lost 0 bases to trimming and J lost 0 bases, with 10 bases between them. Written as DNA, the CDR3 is TGTGCCAGCAGCTTGGGGCGGGGAAGCTCCTACAATGAGCAGTTCTTC. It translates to CASSLGRGSSYNEQFF.

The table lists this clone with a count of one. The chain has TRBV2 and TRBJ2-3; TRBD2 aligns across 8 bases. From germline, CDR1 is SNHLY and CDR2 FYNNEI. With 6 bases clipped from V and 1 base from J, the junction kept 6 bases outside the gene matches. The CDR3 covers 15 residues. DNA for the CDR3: TGTGCCAGCAGACTTAGCGGGGCCGGCACAGATACGCAGTATTTT. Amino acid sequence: CASRLSGAGTDTQYF. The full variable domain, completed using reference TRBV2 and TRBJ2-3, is EPEVTQTPSHQVTQMGQEVILRCVPISNHLYFYWYRQILGQKVEFLVSFYNNEISEKSEIFDDQFSVERPDGSNFTLKIRSTKLEDSAMYFCASRLSGAGTDTQYFGPGTRLTVL.

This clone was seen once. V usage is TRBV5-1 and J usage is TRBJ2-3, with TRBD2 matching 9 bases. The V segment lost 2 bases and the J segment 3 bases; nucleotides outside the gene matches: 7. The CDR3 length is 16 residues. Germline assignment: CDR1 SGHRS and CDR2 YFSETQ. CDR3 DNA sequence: TGCGCCAGCAGCTTACTTATAGCGGGAGCAACAGATACGCAGTATTTT. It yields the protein CASSLLIAGATDTQYF.

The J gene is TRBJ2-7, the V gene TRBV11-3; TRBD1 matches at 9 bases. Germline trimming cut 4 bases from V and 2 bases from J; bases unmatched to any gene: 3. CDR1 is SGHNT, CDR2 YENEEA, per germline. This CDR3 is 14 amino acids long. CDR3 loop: CASSWGDRAYEQYF. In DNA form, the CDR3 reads TGTGCCAGCAGCTGGGGGGACAGGGCCTACGAGCAGTACTTC.

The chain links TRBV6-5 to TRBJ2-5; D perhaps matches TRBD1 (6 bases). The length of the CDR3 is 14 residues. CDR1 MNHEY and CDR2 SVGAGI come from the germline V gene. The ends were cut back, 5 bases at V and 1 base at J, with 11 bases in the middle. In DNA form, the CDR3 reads TGTGCCAGCAGTCTGGGACACCTCCAAGAGACCCAGTACTTC. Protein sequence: CASSLGHLQETQYF.

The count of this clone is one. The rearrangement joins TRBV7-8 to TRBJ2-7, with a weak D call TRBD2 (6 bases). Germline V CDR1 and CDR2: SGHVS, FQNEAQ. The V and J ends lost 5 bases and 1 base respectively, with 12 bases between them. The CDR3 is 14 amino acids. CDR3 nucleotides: TGTGCCAGCAGCCCCCTCGCGGGGTCCTACGAGCAGTACTTC. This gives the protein CASSPLAGSYEQYF.

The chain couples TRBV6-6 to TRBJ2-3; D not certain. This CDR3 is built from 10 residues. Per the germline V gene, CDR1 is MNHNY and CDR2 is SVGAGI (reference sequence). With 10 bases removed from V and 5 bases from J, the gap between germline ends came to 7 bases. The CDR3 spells CATKQDTQYF. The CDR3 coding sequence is TGTGCCACCAAGCAAGATACGCAGTATTTT.

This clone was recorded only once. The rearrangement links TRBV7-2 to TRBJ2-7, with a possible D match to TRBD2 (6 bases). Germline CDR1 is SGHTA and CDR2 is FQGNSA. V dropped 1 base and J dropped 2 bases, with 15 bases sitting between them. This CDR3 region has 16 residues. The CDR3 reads CASSLGSRGAAYEQYF. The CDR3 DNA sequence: TGTGCCAGCAGCTTAGGTTCGCGGGGAGCGGCCTACGAGCAGTACTTC.